This TCR beta chain came from a study of cytomegalovirus exposure and HLA in healthy donors (dated by TCRdb to 2017 to 2019). Concerning the study at large: An earlier analysis of around 600 of the donors reported about 290 Gb of sequence data and some 120 million unique TCR beta sequences from some 180 million T cells. An early release covering roughly 600 HLA-typed donors comprised 300 to 350 gigabases of sequencing data and roughly 86 million unique TCR sequences. Among the 398 genotyped donors, approximately 81% belonged to the genetic ancestry cluster associated with self-reported Caucasian donors. The aim of the study was to test whether cataloging public T cell receptors could identify signatures of past pathogen exposure. The study profiled the T cell repertoires of more than 500 subjects by immunosequencing and related them to cytomegalovirus serostatus. Along with the approximately 670-subject first cohort, a separate validation cohort of 120 different subjects was used. To predict cytomegalovirus infection status, the study combined high-throughput TCR immunosequencing, statistical association of individual TCRs with disease status, and machine learning. A later analysis re-examined previously published TCR beta repertoires from roughly 650 donors and added high-resolution HLA genotyping to investigate patterns of TCR occurrence. In the later analysis, no new phenotypic data were used to find candidate immune exposures; instead, reliance was placed on TCR beta sequences and their occurrence across donors. An earlier analysis of 500 to 650 of the donors applied high-throughput TCR beta sequencing to assess whether each TCR beta V gene segment acted as functional or pseudogenic. Donor age, sex, ethnicity and CMV serostatus were compiled alongside the repertoire data. Genome-wide SNP genotypes for about three fifths of the roughly 700 donors were used in a later genetic analysis, which treated that subset as a discovery cohort. Every discovery cohort repertoire had been produced on one sequencing platform. Both class I and class II loci were covered by HLA typing, at four-digit resolution. The number of typed donors differed by locus: about 620-640 for A, B, C, DRB1 and DQB1; 500 to 550 for DQA1; around 580 for DPA1; and some 470 for DPB1. Because of strong linkage in the cohort, five DR-DQ haplotypes were treated as single units for association and clustering. Among 350 to 400 genotyped donors of the cohort, an average of about 240,000 unique TCR beta nucleotide sequences were sequenced per donor, 15% to 20% of them non-productive. Findings and caveats that apply to the study as a whole: Because counts were too low, approximately 18 rarely observed V segments, including chromosome 9 orphons, were excluded from the earlier analysis of several hundred of the donors. Immune exposure information for the cohort was limited to CMV serostatus. While some public TCRs were present in many individuals, most TCR sequences turned up only very rarely across donors. In both the original and validation cohorts, the classifier was reported to diagnose cytomegalovirus status with high specificity and sensitivity. In vitro tests confirmed that a few of the cytomegalovirus-associated TCR beta chains recognize cytomegalovirus antigens. In a later analysis, HLA-associated TCR beta chains showed more clonal expansion and lower generation probabilities than non-associated chains that were equally common. Sequencing depth was assumed to be roughly uniform across donors in the presence/absence analyses, though that assumption may not hold. A later analysis found that most CMV-associated TCR beta chains appeared HLA-restricted, with HLA associations seemingly driven largely by CMV exposure. A cluster of highly shared sequence variants was judged likely to represent a technical artifact of the sequencing pipeline. Correlated functional status among segregating V segments might be attributable to linkage disequilibrium, but an unknown experimental factor could not be ruled out. In a later analysis, the rate of TCR association differed among HLA loci, with DRB1 alleles having the most associated TCRs and HLA-C alleles having the fewest. A later analysis reported that several top co-occurrence clusters appeared linked to parvovirus B19, influenza, CMV and Epstein-Barr virus. A further reported finding was that TCR beta sequences accurately predicted the HLA-A and HLA-B alleles for most subjects in the first cohort. At a false discovery rate of 0.05, a later analysis linked some 18,000 TCR beta sequences to specific HLA alleles. The authors suggested that the approach could potentially be extended to other disease states and immunological phenotypes. When HLA alleles, especially DR and DQ, strongly co-occurred, TCR associations were difficult to assign to individual alleles. Some IMGT-functional V segments, including TRBV6-2 and TRBV6-3, could not be distinguished by the 87-base-pair reads and were therefore excluded. Broadly in line with IMGT annotations, most TCR beta V segments showed up in productive rearrangements about 87% or about 30% of the time in an earlier analysis of roughly 590 of the donors. The study listed over 150 TCR beta chains as associated with cytomegalovirus. An association between a missense DCLRE1C variant and V-gene and J-gene trimming of TCR beta chains was found in a later genetic analysis and replicated in an independent cohort. The cohort was sequenced for TCR beta chains only, and without alpha or paired-chain data the features that could be detected were limited. According to a later genetic analysis, donors in an Asian-associated ancestry cluster had fewer N-insertions in productive TCRs than the approximately 690-donor mean. Because HLA typing was unavailable for some donors at each locus, only the typed subset was used in association tests.

The cohort comprised around 700 healthy bone marrow donors. Cohort members were all nominally healthy when sampled, although unrecorded immune exposures were likely present. The donor tested CMV seropositive and was one of the 289 seropositive cohort members. Each donor provided a peripheral blood sample, and peripheral blood mononuclear cells were used for TCR beta sequencing. The Qiagen DNeasy Blood Extraction Kit was used to extract genomic DNA from the blood cell samples. Library preparation used the immunoSEQ multiplex PCR assay. For the multiplex PCR, a mixture combining 60 forward primers for TCR Vbeta segments and 13 reverse primers for TCR Jbeta segments was used. A multiplex PCR assay on genomic DNA amplified the CDR3 region of rearranged TCR beta genes. The amplified TCR beta libraries were sequenced on the Illumina HiSeq System as 87-base-pair reads. For the original study's pipeline: In a later analysis, tens of millions of unique TCR beta chains were counted across the approximately 620 repertoires, and approximately 9.9 million of these chains were shared by at least two donors. Raw reads were error-corrected and collapsed into unique sequences by a nearest-neighbor algorithm in which closely related sequences were merged to remove PCR and sequencing errors. Alignment of CDR3 sequences to IMGT reference sequences was used to assign V, D and J gene segments. For a sequence to be retained, a match of at least six nucleotides was required to both a V gene segment and a J gene segment. A rearrangement counted as productive if the CDR3 had no stop codons and remained in frame with V and J, and every other rearrangement counted as non-productive. Following IMGT convention, CDR3 was defined as the stretch from the second conserved V-encoded cysteine up to the conserved J-encoded phenylalanine. The earlier analysis of about 590 of the donors excluded sequences that lacked an unambiguous match to a single V gene segment. An earlier analysis of 587 of the donors called V segments functional above 56.7% productive rearrangements and segregating when the between-donor standard deviation exceeded 5%. A statistical classification framework was built to diagnose cytomegalovirus status from the catalog of TCR beta chain sequences. In a later analysis, V and J genes were assigned by comparing TCR nucleotide sequences against IMGT/GENE-DB human TR gene sequences. The TCRdist pipeline was used in a later analysis to assign CDR3 sequences and most-parsimonious VDJ recombination scenarios. In a later analysis, every TCR beta chain was defined by the combination of its CDR3 amino acid sequence and its V-gene family, and reads without a unique V-gene family were dropped. In a later analysis, around 650 highly shared, low-generation-probability nucleotide sequences were removed to address suspected cross-contamination and a sequencing artifact. A later analysis calculated a clonal expansion index for each public chain from normalized within-repertoire ranks of inferred template counts. In a later analysis, generation probabilities were computed with a VDJ recombination model fitted to out-of-frame rearrangements, and the resulting probabilities were checked against IGoR. Hypergeometric tests were used in a later analysis to score TCR-TCR, TCR-HLA and TCR-CMV co-occurrence, with a repertoire-size bias correction applied to the TCR pairs. In a later analysis, false discovery rates were estimated by permuting HLA or CMV assignments 20 times. In a later analysis, co-occurring TCRs were grouped with DBSCAN, and TCRdist sequence similarity was added when clustering was performed within HLA-allele-positive subsets. For co-occurrence clustering, repertoires with fewer than 30,000 or more than 120,000 public chains were excluded, along with 5 or 6 repertoires with anomalous nucleotide sharing. TCRdb stores this immuneACCESS table with in-frame sequences only. Part of the clones is absent; in the studies checked, under half of the shortfall reflects unresolved V genes, and no reason is known for the rest. That table is the source of V, J and clone size, and D and trimming were worked out from the DNA. Recorded for this sample are about 110,000 clones; roughly 71% of them occurred a single time. Roughly 5.3% of the sample goes to the ten largest clones.

A single count supports this clone. Its antigen has not been determined. The input lacks base qualities; no much larger clone sits a single base away. CDR1 and CDR2 (GTSNPN, SVGIG) derive from the germline V gene (reference sequence). The V end loses 0 bases and the J end loses 3 bases, and a stretch of 12 bases separates them. The CDR3 runs 15 amino acids, cysteine and phenylalanine included. Only the CDR3 region is kept as DNA, spanning 45 bases read in frame from base 1. The sequencing sample was made of PBMCs. The rearrangement combines TRBV30 with TRBJ1-5; the best D guess is TRBD1, with 6 bases matching. The receptor was derived from a woman between 70 and 85 years old in good health and CMV-seropositive. In nucleotide form, the sequence is TGTGCCTGGAGTGTACCCGGGACAACCAATCAGCCCCAGCATTTT. It translates as CAWSVPGTTNQPQHF.